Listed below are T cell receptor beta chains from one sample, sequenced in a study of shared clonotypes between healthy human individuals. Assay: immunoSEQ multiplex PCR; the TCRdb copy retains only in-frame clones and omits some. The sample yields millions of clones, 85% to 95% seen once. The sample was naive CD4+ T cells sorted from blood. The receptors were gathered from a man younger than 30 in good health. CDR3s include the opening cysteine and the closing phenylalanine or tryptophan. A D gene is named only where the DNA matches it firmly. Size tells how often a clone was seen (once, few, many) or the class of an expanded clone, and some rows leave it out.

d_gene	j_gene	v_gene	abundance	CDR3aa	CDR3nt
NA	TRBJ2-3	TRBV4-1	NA	CASALDGLTDTQYF	TGCGCCAGCGCTTTGGACGGTCTCACAGATACGCAGTATTTT
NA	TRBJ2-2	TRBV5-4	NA	CASSLDSANTGELFF	TGTGCCAGCAGTCTTGACAGCGCGAACACCGGGGAGCTGTTTTTT
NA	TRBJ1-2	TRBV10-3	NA	CAISVDSYGYTF	TGTGCCATCAGTGTGGACAGCTATGGCTACACCTTC
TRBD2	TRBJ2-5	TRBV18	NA	CASSPAGLAGQETQYF	TGTGCCAGCTCACCCGCCGGACTAGCGGGGCAAGAGACCCAGTACTTC
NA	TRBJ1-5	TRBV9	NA	CASSVGLEPNQPQHF	TGTGCCAGCAGCGTAGGCCTGGAACCCAATCAGCCCCAGCATTTT
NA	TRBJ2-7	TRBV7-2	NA	CASSFSMARDEQYF	TGTGCCAGCAGCTTTAGTATGGCTAGGGACGAGCAGTACTTC
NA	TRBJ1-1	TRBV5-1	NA	CASSGRQGHTEAFF	TGCGCCAGCAGCGGGCGGCAGGGCCACACTGAAGCTTTCTTT
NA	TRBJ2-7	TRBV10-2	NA	CATKVTYEQYF	TGCGCCACCAAAGTTACCTACGAGCAGTACTTC
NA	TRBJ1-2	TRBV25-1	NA	CASSAGNYGYTF	TGTGCCAGCAGTGCGGGGAACTATGGCTACACCTTC
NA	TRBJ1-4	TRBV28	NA	CASSQRGEKLFF	TGTGCCAGCAGCCAGCGGGGTGAAAAACTGTTTTTT
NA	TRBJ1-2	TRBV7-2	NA	CASSTTGTAANYGYTF	TGTGCCAGCAGCACGACCGGTACCGCAGCCAACTATGGCTACACCTTC
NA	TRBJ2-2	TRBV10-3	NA	CAIGWTVNTGELFF	TGTGCCATCGGGTGGACGGTGAACACCGGGGAGCTGTTTTTT
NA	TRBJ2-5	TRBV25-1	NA	CASKNTGLRETQYF	TGTGCCAGCAAGAATACGGGCCTGAGGGAGACCCAGTACTTC
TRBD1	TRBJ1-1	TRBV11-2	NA	CASSLDPTGVRAFF	TGTGCCAGCAGCTTAGATCCTACAGGGGTACGGGCTTTCTTT
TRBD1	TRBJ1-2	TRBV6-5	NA	CASSSGGTYGYTF	TGTGCCAGCAGCTCAGGGGGTACATATGGCTACACCTTC
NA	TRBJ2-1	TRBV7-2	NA	CASSLAGGGTYNEQFF	TGTGCCAGCAGCTTAGCGGGCGGCGGTACCTACAATGAGCAGTTCTTC
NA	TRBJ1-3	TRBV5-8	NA	CASSSYSSGNTIYF	TGTGCCAGCAGCTCCTATTCCTCTGGAAACACCATATATTTT
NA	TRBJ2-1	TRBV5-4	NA	CASTLRGGSNEQFF	TGTGCCAGCACCCTCCGGGGAGGTTCCAATGAGCAGTTCTTC
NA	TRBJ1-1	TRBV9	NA	CASSEGTGNTEAFF	TGTGCCAGCAGCGAAGGGACGGGGAACACTGAAGCTTTCTTT
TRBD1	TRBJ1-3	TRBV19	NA	CASSGTGTVLTRSGNTIYF	TGTGCCAGTAGTGGTACCGGGACAGTCCTTACCCGCTCTGGAAACACCATATATTTT
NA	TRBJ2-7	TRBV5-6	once	CASSLVYSYEQYF	TGTGCCAGCAGCTTGGTATACAGCTACGAGCAGTACTTC
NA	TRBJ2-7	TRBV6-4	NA	CASRAGTSYEQYF	TGTGCCAGCAGAGCCGGGACCTCCTACGAGCAGTACTTC
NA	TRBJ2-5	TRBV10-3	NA	CAISDGSAGFTETQYF	TGTGCCATCAGTGACGGATCTGCGGGATTTACCGAGACCCAGTACTTC
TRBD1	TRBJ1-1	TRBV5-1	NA	CASSLTGDRGQNTEAFF	TGCGCCAGCAGCCTCACGGGGGACAGGGGTCAGAACACTGAAGCTTTCTTT
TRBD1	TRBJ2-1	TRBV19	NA	CATSGTGSYNEQFF	TGTGCCACCTCCGGGACAGGGTCCTACAATGAGCAGTTCTTC
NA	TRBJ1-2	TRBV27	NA	CASSLEGRNYGYTF	TGTGCCAGCAGTTTGGAGGGAAGGAACTATGGCTACACCTTC
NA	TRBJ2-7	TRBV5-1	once	CASSLDSVYEQYF	TGCGCCAGCAGCTTGGACTCCGTTTACGAGCAGTACTTC
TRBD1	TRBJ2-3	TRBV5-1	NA	CASSLGQGPDTQYF	TGCGCCAGCAGCTTGGGACAGGGACCAGATACGCAGTATTTT
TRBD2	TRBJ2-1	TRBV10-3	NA	CATSPAGGPAYEQFF	TGTGCCACCTCTCCAGCGGGAGGGCCTGCCTATGAGCAGTTCTTC
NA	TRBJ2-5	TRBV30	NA	CAWSGDERKTQYF	TGTGCCTGGAGCGGAGACGAACGGAAGACCCAGTACTTC
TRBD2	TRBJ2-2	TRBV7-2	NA	CASSLAGLAGGPNTGELFF	TGTGCCAGCAGCTTAGCGGGGCTAGCGGGAGGCCCGAACACCGGGGAGCTGTTTTTT
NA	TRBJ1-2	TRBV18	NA	CASSPQTTVGDGYTF	TGTGCCAGCTCACCACAGACGACGGTGGGTGATGGCTACACCTTC
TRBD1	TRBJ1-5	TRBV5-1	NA	CASTGTVNQPQHF	TGCGCCAGTACCGGGACAGTCAATCAGCCCCAGCATTTT
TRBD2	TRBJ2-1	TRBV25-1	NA	CASSADGRALQQFF	TGTGCCAGCAGTGCGGACGGGAGGGCCCTTCAGCAGTTCTTC
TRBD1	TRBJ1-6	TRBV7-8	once	CASSSKTGGISPLHF	TGTGCCAGCAGCTCCAAGACAGGGGGCATCTCACCCCTCCACTTT
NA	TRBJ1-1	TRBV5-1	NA	CASSFGAGRMNTEAFF	TGCGCCAGCAGCTTCGGCGCGGGGAGAATGAACACTGAAGCTTTCTTT
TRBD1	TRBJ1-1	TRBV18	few	CASSQQGPNTEAFF	TGTGCCAGCTCACAACAGGGGCCGAACACTGAAGCTTTCTTT
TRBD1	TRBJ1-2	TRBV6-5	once	CASSRQGRNGYTF	TGTGCCAGCAGTCGACAGGGACGTAATGGCTACACCTTC
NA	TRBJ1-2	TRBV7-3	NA	CASSLNWAANYGYTF	TGTGCCAGCAGCTTAAATTGGGCAGCTAACTATGGCTACACCTTC
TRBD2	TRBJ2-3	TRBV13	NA	CATSWEGRGSDTQYF	TGTGCCACCTCCTGGGAGGGGAGAGGATCTGATACGCAGTATTTT
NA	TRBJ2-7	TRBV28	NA	CASSRDGPYEQYF	TGTGCCAGCAGTAGAGACGGCCCCTACGAGCAGTACTTC
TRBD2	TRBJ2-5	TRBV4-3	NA	CASSPGVAGVETQYF	TGCGCCAGCAGCCCCGGGGTAGCGGGAGTGGAGACCCAGTACTTC
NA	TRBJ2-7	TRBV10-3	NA	CAISDGNYEQYF	TGTGCCATCAGTGACGGGAACTACGAGCAGTACTTC
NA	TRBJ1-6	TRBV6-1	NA	CASSEVVNSPLHF	TGTGCCAGCAGTGAAGTGGTAAATTCACCCCTCCACTTT
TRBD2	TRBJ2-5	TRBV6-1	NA	CASSKGLAGEETQYF	TGTGCCAGCAGCAAGGGACTAGCGGGAGAAGAGACCCAGTACTTC